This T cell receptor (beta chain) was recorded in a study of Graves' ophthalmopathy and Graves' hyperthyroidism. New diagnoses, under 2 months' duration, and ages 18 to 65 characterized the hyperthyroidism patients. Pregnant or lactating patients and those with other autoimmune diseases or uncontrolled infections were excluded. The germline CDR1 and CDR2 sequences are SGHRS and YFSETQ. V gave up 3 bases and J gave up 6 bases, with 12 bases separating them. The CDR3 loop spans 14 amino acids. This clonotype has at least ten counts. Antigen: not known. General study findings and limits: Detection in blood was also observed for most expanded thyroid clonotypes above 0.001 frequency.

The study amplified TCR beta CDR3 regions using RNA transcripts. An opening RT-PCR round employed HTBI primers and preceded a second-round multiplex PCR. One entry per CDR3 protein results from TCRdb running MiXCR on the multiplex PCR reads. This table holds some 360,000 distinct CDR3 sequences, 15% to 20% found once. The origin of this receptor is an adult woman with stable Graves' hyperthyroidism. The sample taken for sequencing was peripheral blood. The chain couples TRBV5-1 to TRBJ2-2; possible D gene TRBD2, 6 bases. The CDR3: CASSSPEGSGELFF. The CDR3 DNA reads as TGCGCCAGCAGCTCGCCGGAGGGGTCCGGGGAGCTGTTTTTT.